The sequence of this T cell receptor beta chain was determined in a study of control samples from healthy donors and cancer patients. The table came from immunoSEQ multiplex PCR; TCRdb's copy has only in-frame clones and leaves some out. The sample records 45,000 to 70,000 clones, more than 85% being singletons. The CDR3 length is 15 residues. The V end was cut by 2 bases, the J end by 3 bases, with 13 bases between. In germline, CDR1 is LGHNA, CDR2 YNFKEQ. The sequence derives from a man in his thirties or forties with colorectal cancer. V and J are TRBV4-2 and TRBJ1-1; D is possibly TRBD1 (5 bases). The sequencing input was PBMCs. In DNA form, the CDR3 reads TGTGCCAGCAGCCAACCCCAGGGCGGGTACACTGAAGCTTTCTTT. Translated, it gives CASSQPQGGYTEAFF.